These 3 T cell receptor beta chains share one sample of origin, sequenced in a study of glioma-infiltrating T cells after dendritic cell vaccination. Time point indicated: after dendritic cell vaccination, including at tumor progression/relapse. Generated by immunoSEQ multiplex PCR, the TCRdb table keeps only in-frame clones and is missing some. The sample consists of about 87,000 clones, 83% of them appearing once. The input for sequencing was blood, taken after dendritic cell vaccination. The receptors shown here come from a human donor with glioblastoma.

The V and J genes are TRBV14 and TRBJ2-7; D is possibly TRBD1 (5 bases). The V gene lost 1 base and the J gene lost 6 bases, with 13 bases spanning the gap. This CDR3 comprises 14 residues. Per germline, CDR1 SGHDN and CDR2 FVKESK. The CDR3 sequence is CASSQGRAAGEQYF. For the CDR3, the DNA is TGTGCCAGCAGCCAAGGCAGGGCAGCAGGCGAGCAGTACTTC.

The V gene is TRBV7-6, the J gene TRBJ1-1; 8 bases match TRBD1. V gave up 5 bases and J gave up 1 base; unmatched junction bases: 6. This CDR3 spans 15 amino acids. Germline CDR1 is SGHVS and CDR2 is FNYEAQ. CDR3 DNA: TGTGCCAGCAGCCCACGGACAGGGACGAACACTGAAGCTTTCTTT. Its protein is CASSPRTGTNTEAFF.

This chain connects TRBV5-1 to TRBJ1-2, with unresolved D. Trimming stripped 0 bases from V and 2 bases from J, with 5 bases between. The germline CDR1 and CDR2 sequences are SGHRS and YFSETQ. The CDR3 sequence is 13 residues long. DNA for the CDR3: TGCGCCAGCAGCTTGGAAGCGAACTATGGCTACACCTTC. It translates to CASSLEANYGYTF.